This T cell receptor beta chain originates from a study of Graves' ophthalmopathy and Graves' hyperthyroidism. Points from the study as a whole: Stable hyperthyroidism and ophthalmopathy were told apart by a 13-signature model, which achieved roughly 90% sensitivity and nearly 84% specificity. Ophthalmopathy progression was predicted by the model at more than 55% sensitivity and less than 75% specificity.

This clonotype appeared many times. What it binds is not known. It was on clinical symptoms, serum thyroxine, TRAb, thyroid ultrasound and orbital computed tomography that diagnosis relied. The PBMCs were taken from roughly 10 ml of fresh peripheral blood. RNA transcripts were the source from which TCR beta CDR3 regions were amplified. Amplification began with first-round RT-PCR using HTBI primers, then second-round multiplex PCR was performed. Each CDR3 protein gets one entry after TCRdb re-called the multiplex PCR reads with MiXCR. There are 230,000 or so distinct CDR3 sequences in the sample; approximately 42% occur only once, and more than 45% lies in the top ten. Trimming removed 11 bases from V and 8 bases from J; junction bases left unmatched: 3. The length of the CDR3 is 11 residues. CDR1 is ENHRY and CDR2 is SYGVKD in the germline V gene.

The gene calls are TRBV10-3 and TRBJ1-6, with 7 bases lining up with TRBD1. The clonotype was recovered from an adult man with Graves' ophthalmopathy. The specimen was peripheral blood. DNA for the CDR3: TGTGCCGCCACAGGGGATTCACCCCTCCACTTT. Protein sequence: CAATGDSPLHF.